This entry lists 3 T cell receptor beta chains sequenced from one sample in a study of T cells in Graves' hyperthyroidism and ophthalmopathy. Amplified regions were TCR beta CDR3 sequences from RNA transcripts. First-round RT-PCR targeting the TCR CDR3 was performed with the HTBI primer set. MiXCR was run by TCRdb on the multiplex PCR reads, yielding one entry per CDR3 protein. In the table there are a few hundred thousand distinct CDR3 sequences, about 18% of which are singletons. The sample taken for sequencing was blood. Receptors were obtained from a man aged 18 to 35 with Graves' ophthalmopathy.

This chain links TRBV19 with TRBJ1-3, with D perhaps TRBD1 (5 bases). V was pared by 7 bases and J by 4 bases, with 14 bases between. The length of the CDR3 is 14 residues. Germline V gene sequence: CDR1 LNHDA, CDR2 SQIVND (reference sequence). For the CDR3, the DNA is TGTGCCAGTACTCCGCGACAGAGAGGAAACACCATATATTTT. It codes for CASTPRQRGNTIYF.

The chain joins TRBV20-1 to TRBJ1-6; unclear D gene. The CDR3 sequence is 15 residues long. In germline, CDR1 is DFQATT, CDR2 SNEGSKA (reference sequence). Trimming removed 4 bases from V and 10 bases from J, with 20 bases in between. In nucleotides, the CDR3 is TGCAGTGCTAAAAGGGCCCCCGGTGGGGTATCACCCCTCCACTTT. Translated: CSAKRAPGGVSPLHF.

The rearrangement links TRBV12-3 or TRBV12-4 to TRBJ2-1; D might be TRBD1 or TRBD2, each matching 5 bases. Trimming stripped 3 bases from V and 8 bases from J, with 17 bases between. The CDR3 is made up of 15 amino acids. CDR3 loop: CASSLVFGATYEQFF. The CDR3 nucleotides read TGTGCCAGCAGTTTGGTCTTCGGGGCTACCTATGAGCAGTTCTTC.